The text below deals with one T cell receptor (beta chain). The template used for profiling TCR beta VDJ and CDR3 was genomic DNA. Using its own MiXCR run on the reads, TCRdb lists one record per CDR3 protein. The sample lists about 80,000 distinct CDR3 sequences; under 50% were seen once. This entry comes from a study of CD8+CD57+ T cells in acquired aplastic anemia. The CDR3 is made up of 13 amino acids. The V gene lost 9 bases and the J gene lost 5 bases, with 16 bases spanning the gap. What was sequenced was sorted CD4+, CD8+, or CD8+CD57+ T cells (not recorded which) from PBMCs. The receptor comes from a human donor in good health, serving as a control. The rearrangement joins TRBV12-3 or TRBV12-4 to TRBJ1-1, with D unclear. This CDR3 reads CASSAPRGTEAFF. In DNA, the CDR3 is TGTGCCAGTTCAGCCCCACGAGGTACTGAAGCTTTCTTT.